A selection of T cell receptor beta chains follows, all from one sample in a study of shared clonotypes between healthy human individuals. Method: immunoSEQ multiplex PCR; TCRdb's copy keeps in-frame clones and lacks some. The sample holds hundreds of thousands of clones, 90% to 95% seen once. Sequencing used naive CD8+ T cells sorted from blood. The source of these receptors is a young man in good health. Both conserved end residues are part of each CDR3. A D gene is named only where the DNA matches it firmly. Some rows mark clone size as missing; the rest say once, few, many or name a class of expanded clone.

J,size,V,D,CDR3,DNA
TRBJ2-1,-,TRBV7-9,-,CASSSENGDEQFF,TGTGCCAGCAGCTCAGAGAACGGCGATGAGCAGTTCTTC
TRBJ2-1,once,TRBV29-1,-,CSVETRGKYNEQFF,TGCAGCGTTGAAACTCGCGGCAAGTACAATGAGCAGTTCTTC
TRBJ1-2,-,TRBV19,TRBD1,CASRRDRGSGYTF,TGTGCCAGTAGGCGGGACAGGGGTAGTGGCTACACCTTC
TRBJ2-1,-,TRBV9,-,CASSVELGYYNEQFF,TGTGCCAGCAGCGTGGAACTTGGGTACTACAATGAGCAGTTCTTC
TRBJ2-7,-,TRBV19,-,CASSIMERPYEQYF,TGTGCCAGTAGTATCATGGAGCGCCCCTACGAGCAGTACTTC
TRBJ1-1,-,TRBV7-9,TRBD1,CASSPGTGITEAFF,TGTGCCAGCAGCCCCGGGACAGGGATTACTGAAGCTTTCTTT
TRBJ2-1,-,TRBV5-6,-,CASSLGGSSYNEQFF,TGTGCCAGCAGCTTAGGGGGTAGCTCCTACAATGAGCAGTTCTTC
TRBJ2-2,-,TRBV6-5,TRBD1,CASSQSTGAGGELFF,TGTGCCAGCAGCCAATCAACAGGGGCGGGCGGGGAGCTGTTTTTT
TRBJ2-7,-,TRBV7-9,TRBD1,CASSAPGQGGYEQYF,TGTGCCAGCAGCGCACCGGGACAGGGTGGATACGAGCAGTACTTC
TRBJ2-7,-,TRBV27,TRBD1,CASRTNQGAMDEQYF,TGTGCCAGCAGGACAAATCAGGGGGCGATGGACGAGCAGTACTTC
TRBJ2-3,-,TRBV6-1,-,CASSEAFGFGSASDTDTQYF,TGTGCCAGCAGTGAAGCCTTTGGCTTTGGTAGCGCGAGCGACACAGATACGCAGTATTTT
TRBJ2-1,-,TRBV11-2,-,CASSARGGGLTDEQFF,TGTGCCAGCAGCGCCCGAGGGGGAGGGCTGACGGATGAGCAGTTCTTC
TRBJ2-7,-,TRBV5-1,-,CASSLATGRYPYEQYF,TGCGCCAGCAGCTTGGCGACGGGGAGGTATCCCTACGAGCAGTACTTC
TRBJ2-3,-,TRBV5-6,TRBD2,CASSLAWRSGTDTDTQYF,TGTGCCAGCAGCTTGGCTTGGAGAAGCGGGACTGACACAGATACGCAGTATTTT
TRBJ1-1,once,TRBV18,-,CASSGGSMNTEAFF,TGTGCCAGCTCGGGGGGTAGTATGAACACTGAAGCTTTCTTT
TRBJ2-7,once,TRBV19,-,CASSTAHSGKNYEQYF,TGTGCCAGTAGTACAGCTCATAGCGGAAAAAACTACGAGCAGTACTTC
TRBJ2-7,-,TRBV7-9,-,CASSAKVGTGNYEQYF,TGTGCCAGCAGTGCAAAGGTCGGCACAGGGAACTACGAGCAGTACTTC
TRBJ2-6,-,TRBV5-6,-,CASSFEFSGANVLTF,TGTGCCAGCAGCTTTGAATTCTCTGGGGCCAACGTCCTGACTTTC
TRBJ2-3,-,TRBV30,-,CAWTVGGTSTDTQYF,TGTGCCTGGACCGTAGGTGGGACCAGCACAGATACGCAGTATTTT
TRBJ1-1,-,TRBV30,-,CAWISAPGVTEAFF,TGTGCCTGGATCTCGGCTCCTGGCGTGACTGAAGCTTTCTTT
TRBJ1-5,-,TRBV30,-,CAWTPDSPGNQPQHF,TGTGCCTGGACCCCCGACAGTCCGGGGAATCAGCCCCAGCATTTT
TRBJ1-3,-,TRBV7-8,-,CASSLDYQKRTEIGNTIYF,TGTGCCAGCAGCTTAGACTATCAAAAACGGACAGAAATAGGAAACACCATATATTTT
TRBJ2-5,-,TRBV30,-,CAWSVGAGEETQYF,TGTGCCTGGAGTGTAGGGGCAGGGGAAGAGACCCAGTACTTC
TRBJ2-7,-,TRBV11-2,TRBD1,CASSGGTGTSYEQYF,TGTGCCAGCAGTGGGGGGACAGGGACTTCCTACGAGCAGTACTTC
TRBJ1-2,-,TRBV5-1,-,CASSLEDYGYTF,TGCGCCAGCAGCTTGGAGGATTATGGCTACACCTTC
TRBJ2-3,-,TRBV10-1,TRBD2,CASSESVLAGRTDTQYF,TGCGCCAGCAGTGAGTCGGTTCTAGCGGGACGCACAGATACGCAGTATTTT
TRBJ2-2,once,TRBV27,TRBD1,CASSLGTGVGELFF,TGTGCCAGCAGTTTAGGGACAGGGGTCGGGGAGCTGTTTTTT
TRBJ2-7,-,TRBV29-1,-,CSVGIDYEQYF,TGCAGCGTTGGAATAGACTACGAGCAGTACTTC
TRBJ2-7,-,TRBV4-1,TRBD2,CASSHLAGENYEQYF,TGCGCCAGCAGCCATTTAGCGGGAGAGAACTACGAGCAGTACTTC
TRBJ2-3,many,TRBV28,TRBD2,CASSLAGGGPLSDTQYF,TGTGCCAGCAGTTTGGCGGGGGGAGGTCCCCTGTCTGATACGCAGTATTTT
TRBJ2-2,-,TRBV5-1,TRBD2,CASSLSGGGGETGELFF,TGCGCCAGCAGCTTGTCGGGGGGGGGCGGCGAGACCGGGGAGCTGTTTTTT
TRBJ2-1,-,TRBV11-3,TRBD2,CASSPRTGLANEQFF,TGTGCCAGCAGCCCGAGGACCGGACTAGCGAACGAGCAGTTCTTC
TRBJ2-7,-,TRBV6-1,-,CASSDVYEQYF,TGTGCCAGCAGTGACGTGTACGAGCAGTACTTC
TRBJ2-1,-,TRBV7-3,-,CASSYTGNEQFF,TGTGCCAGCAGCTACACGGGGAATGAGCAGTTCTTC
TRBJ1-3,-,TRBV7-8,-,CASSARVARGESSGNTIYF,TGTGCCAGCAGCGCAAGAGTAGCGAGAGGGGAGAGCTCTGGAAACACCATATATTTT
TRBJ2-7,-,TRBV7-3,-,CASSLGYGGKAYEQYF,TGTGCCAGCAGCTTAGGGTACGGGGGTAAGGCCTACGAGCAGTACTTC
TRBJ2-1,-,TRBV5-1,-,CASSSKVRFFVNEQFF,TGCGCCAGCAGTTCAAAGGTAAGGTTCTTCGTCAATGAGCAGTTCTTC
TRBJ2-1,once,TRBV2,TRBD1,CASSEGDRGGPYNEQFF,TGTGCCAGCAGTGAAGGGGACAGGGGGGGCCCCTACAATGAGCAGTTCTTC
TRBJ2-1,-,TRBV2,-,CASSEGLGSAGFYNEQFF,TGTGCCAGCAGTGAAGGGCTAGGTTCGGCTGGCTTCTACAATGAGCAGTTCTTC
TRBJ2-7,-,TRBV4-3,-,CASSQVAGLQLYEQYF,TGCGCCAGCAGCCAAGTTGCGGGACTCCAATTATACGAGCAGTACTTC
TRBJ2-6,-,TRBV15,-,CATSLRVRAGANVLTF,TGTGCCACCAGTCTCCGGGTGCGGGCTGGGGCCAACGTCCTGACTTTC
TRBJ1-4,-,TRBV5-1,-,CASSPDDEEEKLFF,TGCGCCAGCAGCCCCGACGATGAGGAAGAAAAACTGTTTTTT
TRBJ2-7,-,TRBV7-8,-,CASSPSYGVYEQYF,TGTGCCAGCAGCCCGAGTTATGGGGTCTACGAGCAGTACTTC
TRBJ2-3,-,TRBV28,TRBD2,CASSFRGETDTQYF,TGTGCCAGCAGTTTTCGGGGGGAGACAGATACGCAGTATTTT
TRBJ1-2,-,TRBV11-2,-,CASSSQGPGYTF,TGTGCCAGCAGCTCGCAGGGGCCTGGCTACACCTTC
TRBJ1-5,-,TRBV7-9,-,CASSLGPTRPQHF,TGTGCCAGCAGCTTAGGGCCTACTCGGCCCCAGCATTTT
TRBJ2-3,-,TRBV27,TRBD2,CASSWEGTTQYF,TGTGCCAGCAGTTGGGAGGGTACTACGCAGTATTTT
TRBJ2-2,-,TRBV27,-,CASSFIGTGELFF,TGTGCCAGCAGTTTTATAGGGACCGGGGAGCTGTTTTTT
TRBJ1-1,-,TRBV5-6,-,CASSSIGHALYYTEAFF,TGTGCCAGCAGCTCAATAGGACATGCCCTATACTACACTGAAGCTTTCTTT
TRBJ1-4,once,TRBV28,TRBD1,CASSFAGTGTEKLFF,TGTGCCAGCAGTTTTGCCGGGACAGGGACGGAAAAACTGTTTTTT
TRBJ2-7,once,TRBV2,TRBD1,CASSYTGTAYEQYF,TGTGCCAGCAGTTACACCGGGACAGCCTACGAGCAGTACTTC
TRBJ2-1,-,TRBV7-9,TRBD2,CASSYWTRGNEQFF,TGTGCCAGCAGCTACTGGACTAGAGGCAATGAGCAGTTCTTC
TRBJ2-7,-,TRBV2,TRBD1,CASSLGQSYEQYF,TGTGCCAGCAGCCTGGGACAGTCCTACGAGCAGTACTTC